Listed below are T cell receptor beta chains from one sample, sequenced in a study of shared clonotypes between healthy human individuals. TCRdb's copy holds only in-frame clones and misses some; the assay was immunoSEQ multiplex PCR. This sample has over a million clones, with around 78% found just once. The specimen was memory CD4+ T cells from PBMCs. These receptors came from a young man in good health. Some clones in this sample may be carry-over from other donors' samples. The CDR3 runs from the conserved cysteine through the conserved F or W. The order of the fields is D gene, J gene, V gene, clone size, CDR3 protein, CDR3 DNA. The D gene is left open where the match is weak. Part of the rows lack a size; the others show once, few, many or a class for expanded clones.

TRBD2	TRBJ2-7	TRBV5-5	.	CASSSVLAGGPYEQYF	TGTGCCAGCAGCTCAGTACTAGCGGGAGGGCCCTACGAGCAGTACTTC
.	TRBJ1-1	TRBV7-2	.	CASSLFATVLNTEAFF	TGTGCCAGCAGCTTATTTGCTACGGTTTTAAACACTGAAGCTTTCTTT
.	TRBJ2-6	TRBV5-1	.	CASSSRVSGANVLTF	TGCGCCAGCAGCTCACGGGTATCTGGGGCCAACGTCCTGACTTTC
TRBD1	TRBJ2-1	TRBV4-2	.	CASSPTGEKDNEQFF	TGTGCCAGCAGCCCCACAGGGGAGAAAGACAATGAGCAGTTCTTC
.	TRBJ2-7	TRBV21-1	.	CASSRNPGTGFLGQYF	TGTGCCAGCAGCCGCAACCCCGGGACAGGCTTCTTGGGGCAGTACTTC
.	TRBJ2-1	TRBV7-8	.	CASSLGRLASNEQFF	TGTGCCAGCAGCTTAGGTCGCCTAGCGTCAAATGAGCAGTTCTTC
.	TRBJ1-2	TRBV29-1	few	CSVQVQSGYGYTF	TGCAGCGTCCAGGTTCAGTCTGGCTATGGCTACACCTTC
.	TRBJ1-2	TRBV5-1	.	CASSLDTVGYTF	TGCGCCAGCAGCTTGGACACGGTCGGCTACACCTTC
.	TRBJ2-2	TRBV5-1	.	CASSPKTIENTGELFF	TGCGCCAGCAGCCCGAAGACTATAGAGAACACCGGGGAGCTGTTTTTT
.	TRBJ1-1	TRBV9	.	CASSAQGMVAEAFF	TGTGCCAGCAGCGCCCAGGGTATGGTTGCTGAAGCTTTCTTT
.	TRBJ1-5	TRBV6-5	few	CASRPRGDQPQHF	TGTGCCAGCAGACCCAGGGGAGATCAGCCCCAGCATTTT
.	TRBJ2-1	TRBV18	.	CASSPRNGRTYNEQFF	TGTGCCAGCTCACCACGGAACGGGAGAACCTACAATGAGCAGTTCTTC
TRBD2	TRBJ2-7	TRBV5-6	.	CASGRAGSSYEQYF	TGTGCCAGCGGGAGGGCGGGATCCTCCTACGAGCAGTACTTC
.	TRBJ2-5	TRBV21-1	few	CASSDAGQGVKKIQETQYF	TGTGCCAGCAGCGATGCGGGACAGGGAGTAAAGAAGATTCAAGAGACCCAGTACTTC
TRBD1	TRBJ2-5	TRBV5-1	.	CASSSGQGETQYF	TGCGCCAGCAGCTCCGGACAGGGAGAGACCCAGTACTTC
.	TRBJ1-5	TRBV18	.	CASSPFGLASNQPQHF	TGTGCCAGCTCACCATTTGGGCTGGCTAGCAATCAGCCCCAGCATTTT
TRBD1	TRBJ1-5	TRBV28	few	CASSFSGTGSRPQHF	TGTGCCAGCAGTTTCTCCGGGACAGGGAGTCGGCCCCAGCATTTT
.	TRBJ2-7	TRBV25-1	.	CASSSNGPAYEQYF	TGTGCCAGCAGTTCAAACGGACCTGCCTACGAGCAGTACTTC
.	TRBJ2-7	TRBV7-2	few	CASSLAGPGLYEQYF	TGTGCCAGCAGCTTAGCCGGCCCGGGGCTTTACGAGCAGTACTTC
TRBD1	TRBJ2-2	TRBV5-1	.	CASGNRGTGTGINTGELFF	TGCGCCAGCGGGAACAGGGGGACCGGGACAGGGATCAACACCGGGGAGCTGTTTTTT
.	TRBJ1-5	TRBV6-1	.	CASRGGGYQPQHF	TGTGCCAGCAGGGGCGGGGGGTATCAGCCCCAGCATTTT
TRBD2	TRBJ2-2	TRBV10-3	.	CAISSGRATTGELFF	TGTGCCATCAGTAGCGGGAGGGCCACGACCGGGGAGCTGTTTTTT
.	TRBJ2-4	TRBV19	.	CASSPILAKNIQYF	TGTGCCAGTAGCCCTATACTAGCCAAAAACATTCAGTACTTC
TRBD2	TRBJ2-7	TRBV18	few	CASSSLSGRNGEQYF	TGTGCCAGCTCCAGCTTGAGCGGGAGGAACGGCGAGCAGTACTTC
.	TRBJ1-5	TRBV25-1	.	CASRAGANQPQHF	TGTGCCAGCAGAGCAGGGGCCAATCAGCCCCAGCATTTT
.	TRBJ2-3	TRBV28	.	CASSMPSGPTDTQYF	TGTGCCAGCAGTATGCCCTCAGGGCCCACAGATACGCAGTATTTT
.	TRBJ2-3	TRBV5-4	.	CASSPDRSTDTQYF	TGTGCCAGCAGCCCGGACAGAAGCACAGATACGCAGTATTTT
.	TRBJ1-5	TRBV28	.	CASRVPQGSNQPQHF	TGTGCCAGCAGGGTGCCACAGGGAAGCAATCAGCCCCAGCATTTT
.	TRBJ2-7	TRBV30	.	CAWNPGNVYEQYF	TGTGCCTGGAACCCAGGAAACGTCTACGAGCAGTACTTC
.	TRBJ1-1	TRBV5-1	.	CASSAGLNTEAFF	TGCGCCAGCAGCGCGGGATTAAACACTGAAGCTTTCTTT
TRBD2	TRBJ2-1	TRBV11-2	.	CASSPRLAGVGYNEQFF	TGTGCCAGCAGCCCCCGACTAGCGGGAGTGGGCTACAATGAGCAGTTCTTC
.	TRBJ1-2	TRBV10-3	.	CAISETDTNYGYTF	TGTGCCATCAGTGAGACGGACACTAACTATGGCTACACCTTC
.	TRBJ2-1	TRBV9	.	CASSRVSISYNEQFF	TGTGCCAGCAGTCGGGTCTCCATCTCCTACAATGAGCAGTTCTTC
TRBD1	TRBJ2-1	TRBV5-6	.	CASSPTGYLSYNEQFF	TGTGCCAGCAGCCCGACAGGGTATCTCTCCTACAATGAGCAGTTCTTC
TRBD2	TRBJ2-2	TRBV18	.	CASSLMTMRESGTGELFF	TGTGCCAGCTCACTTATGACTATGCGGGAGTCGGGCACCGGGGAGCTGTTTTTT
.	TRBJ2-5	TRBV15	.	CATSRVVEHQETQYF	TGTGCCACCAGCAGAGTTGTGGAACACCAAGAGACCCAGTACTTC
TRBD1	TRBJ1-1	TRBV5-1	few	CASSVGQGNTEAFF	TGCGCCAGCAGCGTGGGACAGGGGAACACTGAAGCTTTCTTT
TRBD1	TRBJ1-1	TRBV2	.	CASTMGTGGWIGAFF	TGTGCCAGCACGATGGGGACAGGGGGCTGGATTGGGGCTTTCTTT
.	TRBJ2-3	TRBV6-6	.	CASSLPGTDTQYF	TGTGCCAGCAGTCTTCCAGGGACAGATACGCAGTATTTT
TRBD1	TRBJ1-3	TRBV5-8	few	CASSKTDRAYGNTIYF	TGTGCCAGCAGCAAGACGGACAGGGCCTATGGAAACACCATATATTTT
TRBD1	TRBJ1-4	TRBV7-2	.	CASSSHPGQGAKLFF	TGTGCCAGCAGCTCACACCCGGGACAGGGGGCAAAACTGTTTTTT
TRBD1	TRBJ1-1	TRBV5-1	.	CASSLAGDRGLLVTVNTEAFF	TGCGCCAGCAGCTTGGCAGGGGACAGGGGGCTTTTGGTAACCGTGAACACTGAAGCTTTCTTT
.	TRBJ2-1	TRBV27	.	CASSGDGEPYNEQFF	TGTGCCAGCTCGGGAGACGGGGAACCCTACAATGAGCAGTTCTTC
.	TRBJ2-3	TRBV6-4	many	CASSDLLGDTQYF	TGTGCCAGCAGTGACCTATTAGGAGATACGCAGTATTTT
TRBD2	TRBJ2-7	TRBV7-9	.	CASSLSGGRAYEQYF	TGTGCCAGCAGCTTAAGTGGCGGGAGGGCCTACGAGCAGTACTTC
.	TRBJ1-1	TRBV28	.	CATGFGTEAFF	TGTGCCACAGGGTTTGGCACTGAAGCTTTCTTT
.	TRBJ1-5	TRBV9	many	CASSTNQPQHF	TGTGCCAGCAGCACCAATCAGCCCCAGCATTTT
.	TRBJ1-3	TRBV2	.	CASRGGDSSGNTIYF	TGTGCCAGCCGGGGAGGGGATAGCTCTGGAAACACCATATATTTT
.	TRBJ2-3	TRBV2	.	CASTWTEDTDTQYF	TGTGCCAGCACCTGGACAGAAGACACAGATACGCAGTATTTT
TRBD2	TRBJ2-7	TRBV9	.	CASSARLAGTHEQYF	TGTGCCAGCAGCGCCCGACTAGCGGGAACCCACGAGCAGTACTTC
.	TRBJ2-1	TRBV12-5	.	CASGLAGTHFDEQFF	TGTGCTAGTGGTTTGGCAGGGACGCACTTCGATGAGCAGTTCTTC
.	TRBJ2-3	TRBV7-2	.	CASSSHGGFKNTQYF	TGTGCCAGCAGCTCGCATGGGGGCTTCAAAAATACGCAGTATTTT
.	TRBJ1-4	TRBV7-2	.	CASSSRQAYNEKLFF	TGTGCCAGCAGCTCGAGACAGGCATATAATGAAAAACTGTTTTTT
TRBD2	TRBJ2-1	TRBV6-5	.	CASSYGGGYNEQFF	TGTGCCAGCAGTTACGGCGGGGGCTACAATGAGCAGTTCTTC
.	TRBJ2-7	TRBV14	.	CASSRTMGEQYF	TGTGCCAGCAGCCGAACGATGGGAGAGCAGTACTTC
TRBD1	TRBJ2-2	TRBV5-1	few	CASSPVGGQGIGELFF	TGCGCCAGCAGCCCCGTCGGGGGACAGGGTATCGGGGAGCTGTTTTTT
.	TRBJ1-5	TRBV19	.	CASSINDGMGPQHF	TGTGCCAGTAGTATAAATGACGGCATGGGGCCCCAGCATTTT